These T cell receptor beta chains were read from a single sample in a study of T cells in Graves' hyperthyroidism and ophthalmopathy. Via MiXCR, TCRdb re-called the multiplex PCR reads, giving one row per CDR3 protein. The table has hundreds of thousands of distinct CDR3 sequences, around 20% seen once. The sequencing input was blood. All receptors derive from a woman between 50 and 59 years old with Graves' hyperthyroidism that later progressed to Graves' ophthalmopathy. Both conserved end residues are part of each CDR3. Fields, in order: J gene, D gene, clone size, V gene, CDR3 DNA, CDR3 protein. A D gene is named only where the DNA matches it firmly. For some rows the clone size is stated as once, few or many, or as a class when expanded; others skip it.

TRBJ2-6,-,few,TRBV20-1,TGCAGTGCTGACGGAACCTCTGGGGCCAACGTCCTGACTTTC,CSADGTSGANVLTF
TRBJ1-4,TRBD1,many,TRBV3-1,TGTGCCAGCAGCCGCGACCTGGGGACAGGGAATGAAAAACTGTTTTTT,CASSRDLGTGNEKLFF
TRBJ1-1,-,many,TRBV30,TGTGCCTGGGGACGGGGGAACACTGAAGCTTTCTTT,CAWGRGNTEAFF
TRBJ2-2,TRBD1,-,TRBV5-1,TGCGCCAGCAGCCCCGGGACAGGGACGACCGGGGAGCTGTTTTTT,CASSPGTGTTGELFF
TRBJ2-1,-,many,TRBV11-2,TGTGCCAGCAGCTTATCCTCAAGGTACAATGAGCAGTTCTTC,CASSLSSRYNEQFF
TRBJ2-5,-,-,TRBV10-3,TGTGCCATCAGTGAGGCGAGGGAGGGGGGGCCTCGAGAGACCCAGTACTTC,CAISEAREGGPRETQYF
TRBJ1-1,TRBD1,many,TRBV12-3/TRBV12-4,TGTGCCAGCAGGGGGGACAGGGGGTACACTGAAGCTTTCTTT,CASRGDRGYTEAFF
TRBJ1-2,-,few,TRBV5-1,TGCGCCAGCAGCTTGGCCTCAAACCACTATGGCTACGCCTTC,CASSLASNHYGYAF
TRBJ2-7,-,many,TRBV7-2,TGTGCCAGCAGCCCGAGACAGGATCCCTACGAGCAGTACTTC,CASSPRQDPYEQYF
TRBJ1-2,TRBD1,-,TRBV4-1,TGCGCCAGCAGCCAAGACAGGGGGAAGGTGGGCTACACCTTC,CASSQDRGKVGYTF
TRBJ2-2,-,-,TRBV5-6,TGTGCCAGCAGCCCGACAGCGCTCGGCACCGGGGAGCTGTTTTTT,CASSPTALGTGELFF
TRBJ1-1,-,few,TRBV11-2,TGTGCCAGCAGCCCCCGGGGAAGGGGTGGTCGCACTGAAGCTTTCTTT,CASSPRGRGGRTEAFF
TRBJ1-1,-,many,TRBV12-3/TRBV12-4,TGTGCCAGCAGTTTCCGTTCTGATTACATGAACACTGAAGCTTTCTTT,CASSFRSDYMNTEAFF
TRBJ2-3,-,few,TRBV7-3,TGTGCCAGCAGCTTAAAGATCCAGGGGGGAGCAGATACGCAGTATTTT,CASSLKIQGGADTQYF
TRBJ1-5,-,-,TRBV27,TGTGCCAGCAGGGAGGGGAGTAGCAATCAGCCCCGGCATTTT,CASREGSSNQPRHF
TRBJ2-2,-,many,TRBV7-8,TGTGCCAGCAGCTTAGCGAAGGACGGCACCGGGGAGCTGTTTTTT,CASSLAKDGTGELFF
TRBJ2-4,TRBD1,-,TRBV4-1,TGCGCCAGCAGCCAAGGCGGCAGGGGGAACATTCAGTACTTC,CASSQGGRGNIQYF
TRBJ2-7,-,many,TRBV5-1,TGCGCCAGCAGCTTGGCCACAGGGAGCTCCTACGAGCAGTACTTC,CASSLATGSSYEQYF
TRBJ2-5,-,many,TRBV18,TGTGCCAGCTCATCACAACCCGAGGGGGAGGAGACCCAGTACTTC,CASSSQPEGEETQYF